A selection of T cell receptor beta chains follows, all from one sample in a study of beta chain features in type 1 diabetes. Data came from immunoSEQ multiplex PCR; TCRdb stores just in-frame clones and leaves some out. The data show under 950,000 clones, under 20% seen once. The sequenced sample consisted of naive CD4+ T cells from blood. Source of these receptors: a woman younger than 30 in good health. Both conserved end residues are part of each CDR3. Fields, in order: D gene, clone size, V gene, J gene, CDR3 protein, CDR3 DNA. The D gene is left open where the match is weak. Only part of the rows carry a size: once, few, many, or a class if the clone is expanded.

d_call: -; clone_size: -; v_call: TRBV28; j_call: TRBJ2-7; cdr3_aa: CALGQIYEQYF; cdr3_nt: TGTGCCTTGGGGCAGATCTACGAGCAGTACTTC
d_call: -; clone_size: few; v_call: TRBV28; j_call: TRBJ2-1; cdr3_aa: CASSTQGGFEQFF; cdr3_nt: TGTGCCAGCAGTACCCAAGGGGGGTTTGAGCAGTTCTTC
d_call: TRBD1; clone_size: few; v_call: TRBV28; j_call: TRBJ1-2; cdr3_aa: CASTMLGTVYGYTF; cdr3_nt: TGTGCCAGCACTATGTTGGGGACAGTCTATGGCTACACCTTC
d_call: -; clone_size: -; v_call: TRBV7-9; j_call: TRBJ1-1; cdr3_aa: CASSPRENTEAFF; cdr3_nt: TGTGCCAGCAGCCCCAGGGAGAACACTGAAGCTTTCTTT
d_call: -; clone_size: few; v_call: TRBV2; j_call: TRBJ2-7; cdr3_aa: CASSEQGASYEQYF; cdr3_nt: TGTGCCAGCAGTGAACAGGGCGCCTCCTACGAGCAGTACTTC
d_call: TRBD1; clone_size: few; v_call: TRBV6-6; j_call: TRBJ1-5; cdr3_aa: CASRYGTEYSNQPQHF; cdr3_nt: TGTGCCAGCAGATATGGGACAGAATATAGCAATCAGCCCCAGCATTTT
d_call: -; clone_size: -; v_call: TRBV2; j_call: TRBJ2-7; cdr3_aa: CASSDDTQTGEQYF; cdr3_nt: TGTGCCAGCAGTGACGACACCCAAACGGGGGAGCAGTACTTC
d_call: -; clone_size: -; v_call: TRBV7-2; j_call: TRBJ1-2; cdr3_aa: CASSPGTFGYTF; cdr3_nt: TGTGCCAGCAGCCCAGGGACTTTTGGCTACACCTTC
d_call: -; clone_size: -; v_call: TRBV7-9; j_call: TRBJ2-7; cdr3_aa: CASSSQGPEQYF; cdr3_nt: TGTGCCAGCAGCTCACAGGGACCCGAGCAGTACTTC
d_call: TRBD1; clone_size: many; v_call: TRBV2; j_call: TRBJ2-4; cdr3_aa: CATKGQGINIQYF; cdr3_nt: TGTGCCACCAAGGGACAGGGGATAAACATTCAGTACTTC
d_call: -; clone_size: few; v_call: TRBV9; j_call: TRBJ1-3; cdr3_aa: CASSLGGAGEGNTIYF; cdr3_nt: TGTGCCAGCAGCCTCGGAGGCGCCGGAGAGGGGAACACCATATATTTT
d_call: -; clone_size: -; v_call: TRBV7-9; j_call: TRBJ2-1; cdr3_aa: CASSRGAGREFF; cdr3_nt: TGTGCCAGCAGCAGGGGGGCGGGACGTGAGTTCTTC
d_call: TRBD1; clone_size: few; v_call: TRBV18; j_call: TRBJ1-1; cdr3_aa: CASSPFDGTGYFVTEAFF; cdr3_nt: TGTGCCAGCTCACCATTTGACGGGACAGGGTATTTCGTCACTGAAGCTTTCTTT
d_call: -; clone_size: -; v_call: TRBV20-1; j_call: TRBJ1-5; cdr3_aa: CSARDYSYQHF; cdr3_nt: TGCAGTGCTAGAGATTACAGCTACCAGCATTTT
d_call: -; clone_size: -; v_call: TRBV18; j_call: TRBJ2-1; cdr3_aa: CASSPLQGAYNEQFF; cdr3_nt: TGTGCCAGCTCACCACTACAGGGAGCCTACAATGAGCAGTTCTTC
d_call: TRBD1; clone_size: few; v_call: TRBV19; j_call: TRBJ2-6; cdr3_aa: CASSRDRGSGANVLTF; cdr3_nt: TGTGCCAGTAGTAGGGACAGAGGCTCTGGGGCCAACGTCCTGACTTTC
d_call: -; clone_size: -; v_call: TRBV27; j_call: TRBJ2-1; cdr3_aa: CASSLSIPHEQFF; cdr3_nt: TGTGCCAGCAGTTTATCGATTCCCCATGAGCAGTTCTTC
d_call: TRBD1; clone_size: -; v_call: TRBV10-3; j_call: TRBJ2-1; cdr3_aa: CAITRTGGNEQFF; cdr3_nt: TGTGCCATCACCAGGACAGGGGGGAATGAGCAGTTCTTC
d_call: TRBD1; clone_size: -; v_call: TRBV28; j_call: TRBJ1-2; cdr3_aa: CASSYGTGLYGYTF; cdr3_nt: TGTGCCAGCAGTTACGGGACAGGCCTCTATGGCTACACCTTC
d_call: TRBD2; clone_size: -; v_call: TRBV4-1; j_call: TRBJ2-1; cdr3_aa: CASSPGTSGRAYNEQFF; cdr3_nt: TGCGCCAGCAGCCCAGGGACTAGCGGGAGGGCCTACAATGAGCAGTTCTTC
d_call: -; clone_size: few; v_call: TRBV4-2; j_call: TRBJ1-5; cdr3_aa: CASSQERASNQPQHF; cdr3_nt: TGTGCCAGCAGCCAAGAGAGAGCTAGCAATCAGCCCCAGCATTTT
d_call: -; clone_size: few; v_call: TRBV29-1; j_call: TRBJ2-5; cdr3_aa: CSVDPSFQETQYF; cdr3_nt: TGCAGCGTCGACCCCTCCTTCCAAGAGACCCAGTACTTC
d_call: TRBD1; clone_size: -; v_call: TRBV28; j_call: TRBJ2-5; cdr3_aa: CASRGDRVRETQYF; cdr3_nt: TGTGCCAGCAGGGGGGACAGGGTCCGGGAGACCCAGTACTTC
d_call: TRBD2; clone_size: -; v_call: TRBV28; j_call: TRBJ2-5; cdr3_aa: CASRRTSGRGTQYF; cdr3_nt: TGTGCCAGCAGGCGGACTAGCGGGAGAGGGACCCAGTACTTC
d_call: -; clone_size: -; v_call: TRBV6-6; j_call: TRBJ1-5; cdr3_aa: CASSGRAQPQHF; cdr3_nt: TGTGCCAGCAGTGGGAGGGCCCAGCCCCAGCATTTT
d_call: TRBD2; clone_size: -; v_call: TRBV7-3; j_call: TRBJ2-1; cdr3_aa: CASSPKGGTSGSLSNEQFF; cdr3_nt: TGTGCCAGCAGCCCGAAAGGTGGGACTAGCGGGAGTCTTTCAAATGAGCAGTTCTTC
d_call: -; clone_size: few; v_call: TRBV7-9; j_call: TRBJ2-3; cdr3_aa: CASSPGYGDTQYF; cdr3_nt: TGTGCCAGCAGCCCTGGGTATGGGGATACGCAGTATTTT
d_call: -; clone_size: few; v_call: TRBV12-2; j_call: TRBJ2-1; cdr3_aa: CASRPPGPAAGKQFF; cdr3_nt: TGTGCAAGTCGACCCCCGGGACCAGCTGCCGGGAAGCAGTTCTTC
d_call: -; clone_size: -; v_call: TRBV7-6; j_call: TRBJ2-2; cdr3_aa: CASSLAPAAGELFF; cdr3_nt: TGTGCCAGCAGCCTAGCCCCGGCGGCCGGGGAGCTGTTTTTT
d_call: TRBD2; clone_size: -; v_call: TRBV19; j_call: TRBJ2-3; cdr3_aa: CASSRGGGTDTQYF; cdr3_nt: TGTGCCAGTTCACGGGGGGGTGGCACAGATACGCAGTATTTT
d_call: -; clone_size: -; v_call: TRBV6-5; j_call: TRBJ1-4; cdr3_aa: CASSYRGSGEKLFF; cdr3_nt: TGTGCCAGCAGTTATAGGGGCAGTGGTGAAAAACTGTTTTTT
d_call: TRBD1; clone_size: -; v_call: TRBV4-3; j_call: TRBJ2-5; cdr3_aa: CASSPTRGYQETQYF; cdr3_nt: TGCGCCAGCAGCCCCACCAGGGGGTACCAAGAGACCCAGTACTTC
d_call: TRBD1; clone_size: few; v_call: TRBV18; j_call: TRBJ2-7; cdr3_aa: CASSAPGQQTYEQYF; cdr3_nt: TGTGCCAGCTCAGCCCCGGGACAGCAAACGTACGAGCAGTACTTC
d_call: -; clone_size: -; v_call: TRBV2; j_call: TRBJ2-5; cdr3_aa: CASSELGTQYF; cdr3_nt: TGTGCCAGCAGCGAGCTTGGGACCCAGTACTTC
d_call: TRBD2; clone_size: -; v_call: TRBV7-9; j_call: TRBJ2-7; cdr3_aa: CASSLGRGRAAYEQYF; cdr3_nt: TGTGCCAGCAGCTTAGGTCGAGGGAGGGCCGCCTACGAGCAGTACTTC
d_call: -; clone_size: -; v_call: TRBV15; j_call: TRBJ1-1; cdr3_aa: CATSRDLGVGTEAFF; cdr3_nt: TGTGCCACCAGCAGAGATCTTGGGGTGGGCACTGAAGCTTTCTTT
d_call: -; clone_size: -; v_call: TRBV4-3; j_call: TRBJ2-3; cdr3_aa: CASSQGAGSSTDTQYF; cdr3_nt: TGCGCCAGCAGCCAAGGGGCGGGTTCTAGCACAGATACGCAGTATTTT
d_call: TRBD2; clone_size: -; v_call: TRBV6-4; j_call: TRBJ2-3; cdr3_aa: CASSRTSGLGTDTQYF; cdr3_nt: TGTGCCAGCAGCCGGACTAGCGGGCTTGGCACAGATACGCAGTATTTT
d_call: -; clone_size: few; v_call: TRBV19; j_call: TRBJ2-7; cdr3_aa: CASSILYSYEQYF; cdr3_nt: TGTGCCAGTAGTATCTTGTACAGCTACGAGCAGTACTTC
d_call: -; clone_size: few; v_call: TRBV10-3; j_call: TRBJ2-1; cdr3_aa: CAIRGSTGVSVGSDNEQFF; cdr3_nt: TGTGCCATCAGGGGTTCGACTGGGGTTTCTGTAGGGTCGGACAATGAGCAGTTCTTC
d_call: TRBD2; clone_size: once; v_call: TRBV5-1; j_call: TRBJ2-7; cdr3_aa: CASSLLTSGRRSSYEQYF; cdr3_nt: TGCGCCAGCAGCTTGCTGACCAGCGGGAGAAGGAGCTCCTACGAGCAGTACTTC
d_call: -; clone_size: -; v_call: TRBV6-5; j_call: TRBJ2-4; cdr3_aa: CASSYEYGSRNIQYF; cdr3_nt: TGTGCCAGCAGTTACGAGTACGGGTCCCGAAACATTCAGTACTTC
d_call: -; clone_size: few; v_call: TRBV6-1; j_call: TRBJ2-7; cdr3_aa: CATHHEPYEQYF; cdr3_nt: TGTGCCACTCACCACGAGCCCTACGAGCAGTACTTC
d_call: -; clone_size: few; v_call: TRBV7-8; j_call: TRBJ2-7; cdr3_aa: CASSHSKGYEQYF; cdr3_nt: TGTGCCAGCAGCCATTCCAAGGGCTACGAGCAGTACTTC
d_call: -; clone_size: -; v_call: TRBV6-6; j_call: TRBJ2-7; cdr3_aa: CASSYRPELYVSEQYF; cdr3_nt: TGTGCCAGCAGTTACCGACCAGAGCTCTACGTGAGCGAGCAGTACTTC
d_call: -; clone_size: -; v_call: TRBV5-4; j_call: TRBJ1-2; cdr3_aa: CASSLDSNYGYTF; cdr3_nt: TGTGCCAGCAGCTTGGACAGCAACTATGGCTACACCTTC
d_call: TRBD2; clone_size: -; v_call: TRBV9; j_call: TRBJ2-1; cdr3_aa: CASQLATPGNEQFF; cdr3_nt: TGTGCCAGCCAACTAGCGACCCCGGGCAATGAGCAGTTCTTC
d_call: -; clone_size: -; v_call: TRBV28; j_call: TRBJ1-1; cdr3_aa: CASRPPGLTEAFF; cdr3_nt: TGTGCCAGCAGGCCCCCTGGGCTCACTGAAGCTTTCTTT
d_call: TRBD2; clone_size: -; v_call: TRBV9; j_call: TRBJ2-3; cdr3_aa: CASSGAPSGRSDTQYF; cdr3_nt: TGTGCCAGCAGCGGAGCCCCTAGCGGGCGAAGCGATACGCAGTATTTT
d_call: -; clone_size: -; v_call: TRBV7-9; j_call: TRBJ2-7; cdr3_aa: CASSINRESYEQYF; cdr3_nt: TGTGCCAGCAGCATAAACAGGGAGTCCTACGAGCAGTACTTC
d_call: -; clone_size: -; v_call: TRBV6-1; j_call: TRBJ1-1; cdr3_aa: CASSYRPGRRAFF; cdr3_nt: TGTGCCAGCAGTTATCGGCCAGGGCGACGGGCTTTCTTT
d_call: TRBD2; clone_size: few; v_call: TRBV7-6; j_call: TRBJ2-1; cdr3_aa: CASSSLSGNSYNEQFF; cdr3_nt: TGTGCCAGCAGCTCGCTAAGCGGGAACTCCTACAATGAGCAGTTCTTC
d_call: -; clone_size: -; v_call: TRBV11-1; j_call: TRBJ2-7; cdr3_aa: CASSPARGPLYEQYF; cdr3_nt: TGTGCCAGCAGCCCGGCAAGGGGACCGCTCTACGAGCAGTACTTC
d_call: -; clone_size: few; v_call: TRBV28; j_call: TRBJ2-3; cdr3_aa: CASSSGALSTDTQYF; cdr3_nt: TGTGCCAGCAGTTCAGGGGCCCTTAGCACAGATACGCAGTATTTT
d_call: -; clone_size: -; v_call: TRBV27; j_call: TRBJ2-7; cdr3_aa: CASSLDRKRSEQYF; cdr3_nt: TGTGCCAGCAGTTTAGACCGAAAGAGGTCCGAGCAGTACTTC